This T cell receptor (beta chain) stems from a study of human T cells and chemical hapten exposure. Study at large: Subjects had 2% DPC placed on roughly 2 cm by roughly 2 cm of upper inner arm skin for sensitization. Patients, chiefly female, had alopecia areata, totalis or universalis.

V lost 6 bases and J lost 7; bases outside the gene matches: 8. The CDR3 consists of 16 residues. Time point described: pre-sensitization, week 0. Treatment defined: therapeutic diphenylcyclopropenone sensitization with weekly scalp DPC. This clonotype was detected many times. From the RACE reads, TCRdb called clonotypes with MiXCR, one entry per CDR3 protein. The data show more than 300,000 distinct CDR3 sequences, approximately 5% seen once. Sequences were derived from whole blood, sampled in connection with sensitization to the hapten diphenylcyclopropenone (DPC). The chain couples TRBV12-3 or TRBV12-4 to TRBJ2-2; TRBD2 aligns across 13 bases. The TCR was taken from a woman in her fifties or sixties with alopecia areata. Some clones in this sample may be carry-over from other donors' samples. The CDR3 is CASSLGLAGASGELFF. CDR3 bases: TGTGCCAGCAGCCTCGGACTAGCGGGAGCTAGCGGGGAGCTGTTTTTT.